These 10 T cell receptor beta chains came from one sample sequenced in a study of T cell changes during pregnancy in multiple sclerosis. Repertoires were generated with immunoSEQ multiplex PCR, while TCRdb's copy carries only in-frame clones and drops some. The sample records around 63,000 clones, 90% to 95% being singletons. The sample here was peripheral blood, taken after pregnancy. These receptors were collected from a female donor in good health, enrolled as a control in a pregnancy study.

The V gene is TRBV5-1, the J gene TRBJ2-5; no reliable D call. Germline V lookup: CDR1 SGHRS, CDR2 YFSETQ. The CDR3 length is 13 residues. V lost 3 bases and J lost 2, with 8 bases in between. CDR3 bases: TGCGCCAGCAGCTCGGAGCTACAAGAGACCCAGTACTTC. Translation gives CASSSELQETQYF.

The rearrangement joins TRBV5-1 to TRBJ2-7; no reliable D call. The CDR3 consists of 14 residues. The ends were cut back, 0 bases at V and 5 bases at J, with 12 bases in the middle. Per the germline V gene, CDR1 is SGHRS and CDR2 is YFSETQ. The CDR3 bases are TGCGCCAGCAGCTTGGGAGCCTACGTCAACGAGCAGTACTTC. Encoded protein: CASSLGAYVNEQYF.

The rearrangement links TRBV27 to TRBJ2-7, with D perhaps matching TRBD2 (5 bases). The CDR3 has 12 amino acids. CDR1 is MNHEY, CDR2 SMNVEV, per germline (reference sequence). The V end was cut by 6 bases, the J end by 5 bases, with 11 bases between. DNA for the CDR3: TGTGCCAGCAGCCCCCTCGGGGACGAGCAGTACTTC. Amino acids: CASSPLGDEQYF.

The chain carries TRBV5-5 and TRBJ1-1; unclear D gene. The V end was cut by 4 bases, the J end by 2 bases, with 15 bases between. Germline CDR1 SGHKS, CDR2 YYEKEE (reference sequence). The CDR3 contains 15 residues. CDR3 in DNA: TGTGCCAGCAGCGCGGGCGCAGAGGTTAACACTGAAGCTTTCTTT. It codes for CASSAGAEVNTEAFF.

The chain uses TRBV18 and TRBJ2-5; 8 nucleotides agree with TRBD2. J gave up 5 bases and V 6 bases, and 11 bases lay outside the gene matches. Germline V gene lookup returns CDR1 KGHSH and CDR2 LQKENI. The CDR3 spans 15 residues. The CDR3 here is CASSLVAGYSETQYF. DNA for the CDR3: TGTGCCAGCTCCCTAGTAGCGGGGTACAGCGAGACCCAGTACTTC.

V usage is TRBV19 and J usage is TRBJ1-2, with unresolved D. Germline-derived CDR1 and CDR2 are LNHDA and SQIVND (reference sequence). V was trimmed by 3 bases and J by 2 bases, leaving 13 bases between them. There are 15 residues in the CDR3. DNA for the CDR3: TGTGCCAGTAGTATCAAGGAGGGTCCGAACTATGGCTACACCTTC. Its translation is CASSIKEGPNYGYTF.

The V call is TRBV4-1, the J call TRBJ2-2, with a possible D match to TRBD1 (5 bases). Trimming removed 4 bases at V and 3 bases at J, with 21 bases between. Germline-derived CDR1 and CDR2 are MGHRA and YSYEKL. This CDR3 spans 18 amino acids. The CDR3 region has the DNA TGCGCCAGCAGCCGAGGCGTAGGGGCCAATTCCTACACCGGGGAGCTGTTTTTT. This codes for CASSRGVGANSYTGELFF.

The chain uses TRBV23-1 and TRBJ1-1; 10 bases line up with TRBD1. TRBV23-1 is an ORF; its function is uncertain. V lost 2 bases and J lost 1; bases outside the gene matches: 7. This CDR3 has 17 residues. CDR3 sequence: CASSQSRRDRGNTEAFF. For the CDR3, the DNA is TGCGCCAGCAGTCAAAGCCGACGGGACAGGGGGAACACTGAAGCTTTCTTT.

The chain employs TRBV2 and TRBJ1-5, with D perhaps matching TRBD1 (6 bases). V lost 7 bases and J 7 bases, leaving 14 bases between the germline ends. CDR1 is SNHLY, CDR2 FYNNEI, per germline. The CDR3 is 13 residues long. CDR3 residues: CASTTGLRQPQHF. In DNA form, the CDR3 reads TGTGCCAGCACCACAGGGCTCCGACAGCCCCAGCATTTT.

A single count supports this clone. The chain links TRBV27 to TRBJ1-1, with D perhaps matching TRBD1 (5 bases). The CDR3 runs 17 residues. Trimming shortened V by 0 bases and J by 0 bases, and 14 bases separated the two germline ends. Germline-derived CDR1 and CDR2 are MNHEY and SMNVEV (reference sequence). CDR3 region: CASSLSTGESMNTEAFF. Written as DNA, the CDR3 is TGTGCCAGCAGTTTATCTACAGGCGAATCCATGAACACTGAAGCTTTCTTT.